This T cell receptor (beta chain) was sequenced for a study of shared clonotypes between healthy human individuals. Across the study: Each donor's CD8 memory used one plate, CD8 naive two, each CD4 subset three. Study-wide results and caveats: Generally, naive subsets came out with larger estimated richness than memory subsets. In the sorted subsets, rarefaction showed sequencing was incomplete despite large depth.

This clone was detected only once. Its specificity is unknown. A roughly 220 ng quantity of DNA, 30,000 to 35,000 T cell genomes, went into the sorted-subset replicate PCRs. Clones were sequenced by immunoSEQ multiplex PCR, and TCRdb holds only the in-frame ones, with some missing. The sample gives roughly 2.1 million clones, about 92% of which show up once; around 1.7% is in the top ten. Germline V gene sequence: CDR1 SEHNR, CDR2 FQNEAQ (reference sequence). The CDR3 is made up of 17 amino acids. After removal of 5 bases from V and 4 bases from J, the junction contained 15 bases not matched to a gene. CD8 cells classed as naive were CD45RO-negative and positively selected for CCR7, excluding terminally differentiated effector memory CD45RA+ cells.

The clonotype originates from a man between 18 and 29 years old in good health. Some clones in this sample may be carry-over from other donors' samples. V is TRBV7-9 and J is TRBJ2-5, with 8 nucleotides matching TRBD1. The sample comprised naive CD8+ T cells from PBMCs. The CDR3 region has the DNA TGTGCCAGCAGCCATCTCCCCGCAGGGGGCCAGGTAGAGACCCAGTACTTC. Residues: CASSHLPAGGQVETQYF.